In its sample, the clone carrying this T cell receptor (beta chain) was seen a few times. Its antigen is as yet unknown. Thyroid ultrasound, orbital computed tomography, clinical symptoms, and serum thyroxine and TRAb underpinned diagnoses. The PBMCs were taken from roughly 10 ml of fresh peripheral blood. The sample originates from a study of T cells in Graves' hyperthyroidism and ophthalmopathy. Study details: At initial diagnosis, before any treatment had begun, peripheral blood was obtained. Study-wide points: Separation of ophthalmopathy from stable hyperthyroidism was achieved by a 13 V-J model.

After removal of 4 bases from V and 11 bases from J, the junction contained 14 bases not matched to a gene. The CDR3 runs to 16 residues. Germline loops: CDR1 LNHDA, CDR2 SQIVND (reference sequence). TCR beta CDR3 regions were amplified from RNA transcripts. A first-round RT-PCR of the TCR CDR3 used the HTBI primer set. TCRdb fed the multiplex PCR reads into MiXCR, producing one record per CDR3 protein. This sample carries more than 150,000 distinct CDR3 sequences, about 17% of them seen once, and the ten largest clones take roughly 28%. The chain couples TRBV19 to TRBJ2-2; 9 bases line up with TRBD1. Sequencing was performed on blood. The receptor was isolated from a woman between 50 and 59 years old with Graves' hyperthyroidism. The CDR3 DNA sequence: TGTGCCAGTAGTACGCTTCCCGGACAGGGGCCTGGTGAGCTGTTTTTT. Encoded protein: CASSTLPGQGPGELFF.